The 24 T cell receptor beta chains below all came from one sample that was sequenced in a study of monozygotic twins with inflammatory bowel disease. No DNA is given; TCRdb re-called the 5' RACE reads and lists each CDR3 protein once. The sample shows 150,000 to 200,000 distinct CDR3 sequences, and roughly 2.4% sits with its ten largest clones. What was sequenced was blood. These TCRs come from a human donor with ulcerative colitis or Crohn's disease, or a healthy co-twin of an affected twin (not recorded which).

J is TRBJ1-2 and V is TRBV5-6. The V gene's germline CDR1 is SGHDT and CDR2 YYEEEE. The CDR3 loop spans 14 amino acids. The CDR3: CASSLVVSNYGYTF.

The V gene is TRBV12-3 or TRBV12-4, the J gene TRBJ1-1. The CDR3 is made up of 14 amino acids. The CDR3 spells CASSLQAGNTEAFF.

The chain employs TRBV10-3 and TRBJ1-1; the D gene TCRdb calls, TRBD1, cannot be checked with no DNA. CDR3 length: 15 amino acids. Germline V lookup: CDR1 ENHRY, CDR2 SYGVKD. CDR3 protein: CAISESPGQGIDAFF.

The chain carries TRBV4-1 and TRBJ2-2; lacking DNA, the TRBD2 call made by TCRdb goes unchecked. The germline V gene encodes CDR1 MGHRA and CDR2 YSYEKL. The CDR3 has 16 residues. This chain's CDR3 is CASSQDPGGPDGELFF.

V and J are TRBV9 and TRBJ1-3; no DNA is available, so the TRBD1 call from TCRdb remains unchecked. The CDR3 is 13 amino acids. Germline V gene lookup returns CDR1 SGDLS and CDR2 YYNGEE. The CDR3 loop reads CASRGASGNTIYF.

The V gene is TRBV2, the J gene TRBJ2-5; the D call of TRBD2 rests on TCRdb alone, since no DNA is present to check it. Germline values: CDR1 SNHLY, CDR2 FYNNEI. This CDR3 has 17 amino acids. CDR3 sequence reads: CASSAGLAGGNQETQYF. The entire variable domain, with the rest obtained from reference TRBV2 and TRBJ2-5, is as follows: EPEVTQTPSHQVTQMGQEVILRCVPISNHLYFYWYRQILGQKVEFLVSFYNNEISEKSEIFDDQFSVERPDGSNFTLKIRSTKLEDSAMYFCASSAGLAGGNQETQYFGPGTRLLVL.

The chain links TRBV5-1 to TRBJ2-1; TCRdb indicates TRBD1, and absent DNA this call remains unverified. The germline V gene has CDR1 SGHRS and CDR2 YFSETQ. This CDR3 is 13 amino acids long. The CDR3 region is CASDGGARNEQFF.

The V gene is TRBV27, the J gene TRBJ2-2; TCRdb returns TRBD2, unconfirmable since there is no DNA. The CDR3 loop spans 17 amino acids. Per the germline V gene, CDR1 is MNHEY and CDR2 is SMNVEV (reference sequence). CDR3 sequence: CASSPLSGRVRTGELFF.

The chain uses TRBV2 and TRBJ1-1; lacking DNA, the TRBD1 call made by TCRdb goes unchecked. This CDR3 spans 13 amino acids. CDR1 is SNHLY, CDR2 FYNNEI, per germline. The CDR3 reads CASRIQGSTEAFF.

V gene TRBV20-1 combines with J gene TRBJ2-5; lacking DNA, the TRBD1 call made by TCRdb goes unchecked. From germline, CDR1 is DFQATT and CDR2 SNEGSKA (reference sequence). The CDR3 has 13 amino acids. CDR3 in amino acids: CSVGTGTYETQYF.

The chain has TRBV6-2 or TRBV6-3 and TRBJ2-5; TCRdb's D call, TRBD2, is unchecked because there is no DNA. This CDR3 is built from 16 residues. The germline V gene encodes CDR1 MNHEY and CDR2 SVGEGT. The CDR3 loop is CASSYQRLAGYETQYF.

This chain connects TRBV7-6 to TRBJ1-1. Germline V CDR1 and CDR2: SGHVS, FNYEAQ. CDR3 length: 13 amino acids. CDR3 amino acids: CASSAQMNTEAFF.

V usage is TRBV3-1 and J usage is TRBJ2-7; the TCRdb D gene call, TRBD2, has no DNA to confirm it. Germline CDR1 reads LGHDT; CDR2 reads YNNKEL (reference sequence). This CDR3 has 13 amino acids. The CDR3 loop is CASSQSVLDEQHF.

This CDR3 is CASSSSRGPLYNEQFF. The gene calls are TRBV7-6 and TRBJ2-1; absent DNA, TCRdb's TRBD1 call cannot be checked. The CDR3 has 16 residues. Germline CDR1 reads SGHVS; CDR2 reads FNYEAQ.

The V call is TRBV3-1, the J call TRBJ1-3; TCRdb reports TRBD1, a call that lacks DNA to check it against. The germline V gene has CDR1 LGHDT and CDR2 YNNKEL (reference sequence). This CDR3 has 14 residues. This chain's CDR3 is CASSLRVAGNTIYF.

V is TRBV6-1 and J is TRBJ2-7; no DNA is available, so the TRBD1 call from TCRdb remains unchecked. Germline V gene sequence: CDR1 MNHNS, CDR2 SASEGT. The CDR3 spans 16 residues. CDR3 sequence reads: CASSTPGGFHRYEQYF.

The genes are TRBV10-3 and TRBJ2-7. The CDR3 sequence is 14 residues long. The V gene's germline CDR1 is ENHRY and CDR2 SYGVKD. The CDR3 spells CAISEENSHYEQYF.

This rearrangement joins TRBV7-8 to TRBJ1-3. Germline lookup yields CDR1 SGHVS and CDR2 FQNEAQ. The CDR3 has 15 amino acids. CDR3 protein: CASSKTRAPGNTIYF.

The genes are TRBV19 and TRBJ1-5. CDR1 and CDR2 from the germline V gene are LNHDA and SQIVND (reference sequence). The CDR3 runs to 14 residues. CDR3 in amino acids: CASSSQAADQPQHF.

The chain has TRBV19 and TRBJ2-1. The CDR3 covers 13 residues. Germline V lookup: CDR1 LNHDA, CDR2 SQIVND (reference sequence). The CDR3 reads CASSMVVRHEQFF.

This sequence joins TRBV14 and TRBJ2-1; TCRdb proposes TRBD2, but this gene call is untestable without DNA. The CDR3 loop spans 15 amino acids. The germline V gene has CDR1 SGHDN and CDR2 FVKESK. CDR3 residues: CASSQGIAGAYEQFF.

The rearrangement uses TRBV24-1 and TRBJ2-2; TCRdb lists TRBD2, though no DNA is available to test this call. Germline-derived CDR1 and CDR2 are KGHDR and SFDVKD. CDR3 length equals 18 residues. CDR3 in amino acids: CATSGVLEGRGHTGELFF.

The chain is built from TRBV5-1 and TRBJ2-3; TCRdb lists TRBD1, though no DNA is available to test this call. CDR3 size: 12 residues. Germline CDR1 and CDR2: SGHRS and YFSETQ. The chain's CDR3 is CASSPGFDTQYF.

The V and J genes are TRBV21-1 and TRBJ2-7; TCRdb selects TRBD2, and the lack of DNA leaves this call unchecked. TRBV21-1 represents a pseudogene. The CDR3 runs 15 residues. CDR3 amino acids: CASGGWGVPALRMDF.